This T cell receptor beta chain was found in a study of T cells after posttransplantation cyclophosphamide. The data were produced by immunoSEQ multiplex PCR, yet TCRdb's version contains in-frame clones alone and is incomplete. The table lists 17,000 or so clones, 70% to 80% of them singletons. A marrow graft followed busulfan-fludarabine conditioning, with cyclophosphamide on days +3 and +4. This clone was seen just once. Germline CDR1 and CDR2: SGHDN and FVKESK. The length of the CDR3 is 13 residues. Deletions cut 4 bases from V and 4 bases from J, with 11 bases between. The chain combines TRBV14 with TRBJ2-7, with D perhaps TRBD1 (6 bases). This material consisted of CD8+ T cells sorted from PBMCs, taken approximately 2,000 days after a stem cell transplant with posttransplant cyclophosphamide. This sequence originates from a female patient between 35 and 55 years old who received an allogeneic stem cell transplant from a related donor, was CMV-positive, and had no GVHD. Certain T cells may be donor cells from the graft. The chain's CDR3 is CASSPGTPYEQYF. Here the CDR3 DNA reads TGTGCCAGCAGCCCTGGGACACCATACGAGCAGTACTTC.